This T cell receptor beta chain was profiled in a study of T cell responses to AZD1222 COVID-19 vaccine. Whole-study findings and limits: Every sample of the repertoires postdated the peak T cell response. Among spike-specific TCRs, nearly half reportedly target unmutated variant regions. The study found Spike-specific TCR breadth and depth rose after two AZD1222 doses.

With respect to this clone: Its antigen remains unidentified.

V was clipped by 6 bases and J by 7 bases, with 19 bases between them. There are 16 residues in the CDR3. Looked up from germline, CDR1 is SGHVS and CDR2 is FQNEAQ. Profiling relied on immunoSEQ multiplex PCR, and the TCRdb table lists in-frame clones only, not all of them. The sample contains some 150,000 clones, approximately 90% of which appear only once. V and J are TRBV7-8 and TRBJ1-6; D is perhaps TRBD1 (6 bases). The TCR was taken from an adult in good health. Sequences were derived from peripheral blood, sampled on day 0 of AZD1222 vaccination. The CDR3 region has the DNA TGTGCCAGCAGAACCCAGGGGCCGATACGGAATTCACCCCTCCACTTT. Translating it yields CASRTQGPIRNSPLHF. Using reference TRBV7-8 and TRBJ1-6 for the parts outside the CDR3, the full variable domain is GAGVSQSPRYKVAKRGQDVALRCDPISGHVSLFWYQQALGQGPEFLTYFQNEAQLDKSGLPSDRFFAERPEGSVSTLKIQRTQQEDSAVYLCASRTQGPIRNSPLHFGNGTRLTVT.